The clone carrying this T cell receptor beta chain was recorded a few times. After removal of 4 bases from V and 6 bases from J, the junction contained 9 bases not matched to a gene. There are 14 residues in the CDR3. Per the germline V gene, CDR1 is GTSNPN and CDR2 is SVGIG (reference sequence). The data originate from a study of cytomegalovirus exposure and HLA in healthy donors. Primers included in the PCR were 60 Vbeta and 13 Jbeta primers. Clones were read by immunoSEQ multiplex PCR, and TCRdb kept only the in-frame ones, dropping some. Of about 160,000 clones detected, approximately 88% appear once; the ten largest clones hold 1%.

The source material was PBMCs. The origin of this receptor is a man aged 25 to 40 in good health and CMV-seronegative. This chain connects TRBV30 to TRBJ1-2, with 9 positions matching TRBD1. CDR3 amino acids: CAWTLTGGIDGYTF. The CDR3 region has the DNA TGTGCCTGGACCCTAACAGGGGGCATCGATGGCTACACCTTC.